The 23 T cell receptor beta chains below were found in one sample sequenced in a study of cytomegalovirus exposure and HLA in healthy donors. A multiplex PCR was run with 60 Vbeta primers and 13 Jbeta primers. Libraries were prepared by immunoSEQ multiplex PCR; TCRdb keeps only in-frame clonotypes and omits some of them. The repertoire holds 100,000 or so clones, 79% seen once, with 3.1% in the top ten. Sequencing input: PBMCs. All receptors derive from a woman aged 40 to 50 in good health and CMV-seronegative.

This sequence joins TRBV7-7 and TRBJ2-5; 9 positions agree with TRBD2. The CDR3 is 15 residues long. Trimming removed 0 bases from V and 1 base from J; junction bases left unmatched: 0. Looked up from germline, CDR1 is SSHAT and CDR2 is FNYEAQ (reference sequence). The CDR3 sequence is CASSLASGGQETQYF. CDR3 sequence (DNA): TGTGCCAGCAGCTTAGCTAGCGGGGGCCAAGAGACCCAGTACTTC.

J is TRBJ1-6 and V is TRBV6-4; no firm D call. With 4 bases removed from V and 9 bases from J, the gap between germline ends came to 10 bases. The CDR3 is 13 amino acids. Germline-derived CDR1 and CDR2 are MRHNA and SNTAGT. The CDR3 sequence is CASSAEPASPLHF. CDR3 nucleotides: TGTGCCAGCAGTGCGGAGCCAGCTTCACCCCTCCACTTT.

The chain is built from TRBV5-1 and TRBJ1-4; possible D gene TRBD1, 5 bases. This CDR3 has 14 residues. Germline CDR1 is SGHRS and CDR2 is YFSETQ. Trimming removed 0 bases from V and 8 bases from J, with 11 bases in between. The CDR3 loop reads CASSLDVSGEKLFF. The CDR3 DNA reads as TGCGCCAGCAGCTTGGATGTGTCAGGGGAAAAACTGTTTTTT. Filled out from reference TRBV5-1 and TRBJ1-4, the complete variable domain reads KAGVTQTPRYLIKTRGQQVTLSCSPISGHRSVSWYQQTPGQGLQFLFEYFSETQRNKGNFPGRFSGRQFSNSRSEMNVSTLELGDSALYLCASSLDVSGEKLFFGSGTQLSVL.

This sequence joins TRBV25-1 and TRBJ2-6, with a weak D call TRBD2 (5 bases). The CDR3 sequence is 14 residues long. CDR1 MGHDK and CDR2 SYGVNS come from the germline V gene. The DNA of the CDR3 is TGTGGATCAACCCGGGGAGATGGGGCCAACGTCCTGACTTTC. Amino acid sequence: CGSTRGDGANVLTF.

This clone was seen more than once but under ten times. This sequence joins TRBV5-1 and TRBJ2-6, with TRBD1 matching 7 bases. Trimming took 4 bases from V and 4 from J; bases not matched to a gene: 5. Germline V gene data show CDR1 as SGHRS and CDR2 as YFSETQ. The CDR3 spans 15 residues. For the CDR3, the DNA is TGCGCCAGCAGCGAAGACAGGGCCGGGGCCAACGTCCTGACTTTC. Amino acid sequence: CASSEDRAGANVLTF.

This sequence joins TRBV7-2 and TRBJ2-7, with 13 bases lining up with TRBD2. Germline loops: CDR1 SGHTA, CDR2 FQGNSA. There are 17 residues in the CDR3. With 2 bases clipped from V and 0 bases from J, the junction kept 4 bases outside the gene matches. Written as DNA, the CDR3 is TGTGCCAGCAGCTTAAGGGGACTAGCGGGATCCTCCTACGAGCAGTACTTC. Translating it yields CASSLRGLAGSSYEQYF.

The rearrangement uses TRBV6-6 and TRBJ1-5; 8 nucleotides match TRBD1. The V segment lost 6 bases and the J segment 4 bases; nucleotides outside the gene matches: 8. Germline CDR1 MNHNY, CDR2 SVGAGI (reference sequence). This CDR3 contains 15 residues. The CDR3 nucleotides read TGTGCCAGCAGCCCAGGGACAGGTGGGAATCAGCCCCAGCATTTT. Translating gives CASSPGTGGNQPQHF.

This chain connects TRBV19 to TRBJ2-5; no clear D. Matching the DNA end better, TRBJ2-7 makes the J call doubtful. This CDR3 spans 15 amino acids. Per the germline V gene, CDR1 is LNHDA and CDR2 is SQIVND (reference sequence). The CDR3: CASRSQNLPSYEQYF. The CDR3 DNA reads as TGTGCCAGTAGAAGTCAAAACCTCCCATCCTACGAGCAGTACTTC.

This chain connects TRBV11-2 to TRBJ2-3, with 7 bases lining up with TRBD2. Trimming cost V 7 bases and J 7 bases; bases outside gene matches: 17. CDR3 size: 16 residues. Germline CDR1 reads SGHAT; CDR2 reads FQNNGV. The CDR3 DNA reads as TGTGCCAGCACCTCCTGGGGGGGAGGGCCGAGAAATACGCAGTATTTT. It encodes CASTSWGGGPRNTQYF.

This rearrangement joins TRBV7-7 to TRBJ2-6, with 12 bases that match TRBD1. The CDR3 is 22 amino acids. V gave up 5 bases and J gave up 3 bases; unmatched junction bases: 20. CDR1 is SSHAT and CDR2 is FNYEAQ in the germline V gene (reference sequence). DNA of the CDR3: TGTGCCAGCAGCCCCCGATATCACCGTACGGGACAGGGGGCTTATGGGGCCAACGTCCTGACTTTC. Its translation is CASSPRYHRTGQGAYGANVLTF. The full variable domain, in which reference TRBV7-7 and TRBJ2-6 provide the parts outside the CDR3, is GAGVSQSPRYKVTKRGQDVTLRCDPISSHATLYWYQQALGQGPEFLTYFNYEAQPDKSGLPSDRFSAERPEGSISTLTIQRTEQRDSAMYRCASSPRYHRTGQGAYGANVLTFGAGSRLTVL.

The genes are TRBV6-6 and TRBJ2-7; 7 bases are a match to TRBD2. Looked up from germline, CDR1 is MNHNY and CDR2 is SVGAGI (reference sequence). The CDR3 has 14 residues. V lost 7 bases and J lost 4; bases outside the gene matches: 10. CDR3 sequence (DNA): TGTGCCAGCAAGTCCAGGACTAGTACTTACGAGCAGTACTTC. Translating it yields CASKSRTSTYEQYF.

The chain is built from TRBV5-1 and TRBJ2-2; 8 bases fit TRBD1. The CDR3 consists of 12 residues. Germline CDR1 and CDR2: SGHRS and YFSETQ. J gave up 15 bases and V 4 bases, and 8 bases lay outside the gene matches. For the CDR3, the DNA is TGCGCCAGCAGCCAACAGGGGGGTACGATGTTTTTT. Its protein product is CASSQQGGTMFF. Combining the CDR3 with reference TRBV5-1 and TRBJ2-2 gives the whole variable domain KAGVTQTPRYLIKTRGQQVTLSCSPISGHRSVSWYQQTPGQGLQFLFEYFSETQRNKGNFPGRFSGRQFSNSRSEMNVSTLELGDSALYLCASSQQGGTMFFGEGSRLTVL.

Regarding this clone: Other DNA sequences in this sample translate to the same CDR3. The chain links TRBV18 to TRBJ1-2, with 9 bases aligning to TRBD1. V dropped 3 bases and J dropped 4; count of bases not matched to a gene: 0. The V gene's germline CDR1 is KGHSH and CDR2 LQKENI. The CDR3 has 13 amino acids. CDR3 nucleotides: TGTGCCAGCTCACCGGGACAGGGCTATGGCTACACCTTC. Its translation is CASSPGQGYGYTF.

The V gene is TRBV7-6, the J gene TRBJ2-7, with TRBD2 matching 9 bases. This CDR3 has 15 residues. Germline loops: CDR1 SGHVS, CDR2 FNYEAQ. Unmatched junction bases numbered 5, after V lost 2 bases and J lost 3 bases. DNA for the CDR3: TGTGCCAGCAGCTTATCTAGCGGGAACCTCTACGAGCAGTACTTC. Protein sequence: CASSLSSGNLYEQYF.

The chain is built from TRBV29-1 and TRBJ2-3, with D tentatively TRBD2 (5 bases). Germline V gene data show CDR1 as SQVTM and CDR2 as ANQGSEA. The V end was cut by 7 bases, the J end by 0 bases, with 17 bases between. The CDR3 has 15 residues. CDR3 loop: CSAGGPGGSTDTQYF. The CDR3 DNA is TGCAGCGCCGGAGGTCCAGGAGGTAGCACAGATACGCAGTATTTT.

This sequence joins TRBV2 and TRBJ2-7; possibly TRBD2 for D (5 bases). There are 13 residues in the CDR3. Germline V gene data show CDR1 as SNHLY and CDR2 as FYNNEI. V gave up 6 bases and J gave up 2 bases, with 11 bases separating them. The chain's CDR3 is CASRIDGAYEQYF. CDR3 DNA sequence: TGTGCCAGCAGGATAGACGGGGCCTACGAGCAGTACTTC.

V gene TRBV19 combines with J gene TRBJ2-3, with 7 bases fitting TRBD2. CDR3 size: 14 residues. After removal of 10 bases from V and 3 bases from J, the junction contained 10 bases not matched to a gene. Looked up from germline, CDR1 is LNHDA and CDR2 is SQIVND (reference sequence). Here the CDR3 reads CATQRRGGTDTQYF. The CDR3 nucleotides are TGTGCCACTCAAAGGCGGGGAGGGACAGATACGCAGTATTTT.

This clone appeared a few times. This rearrangement joins TRBV4-2 to TRBJ1-1; 9 positions match TRBD1. The trim removed 2 bases at V and 4 bases at J, leaving 8 bases unmatched. Germline CDR1 and CDR2: LGHNA and YNFKEQ. This CDR3 has 16 amino acids. The DNA for the CDR3 is TGTGCCAGCAGCCAACCTCGGGACAGGGTGGGCACTGAAGCTTTCTTT. Encoded protein: CASSQPRDRVGTEAFF.

This clone was seen more than once but under ten times. The V and J genes are TRBV7-2 and TRBJ2-7; TRBD1 matches at 8 bases. The CDR3 spans 13 residues. J gave up 2 bases and V 5 bases, and 2 bases lay outside the gene matches. Germline CDR1 SGHTA, CDR2 FQGNSA. The CDR3: CASSRGQAYEQYF. The CDR3 DNA is TGTGCCAGCAGCCGGGGACAGGCCTACGAGCAGTACTTC.

A few counts support this clone. This chain joins TRBV7-2 and TRBJ1-5; 7 bases are shared with TRBD1. Losses at the gene ends were 8 bases for V and 4 bases for J; bases not matched to a gene: 11. Germline CDR1 reads SGHTA; CDR2 reads FQGNSA. The CDR3 has 15 residues. CDR3 amino acids: CASSPGRGLNQPQHF. In DNA form, the CDR3 reads TGTGCCAGCTCCCCGGGCAGGGGGTTAAATCAGCCCCAGCATTTT.

The chain has TRBV4-1 and TRBJ1-3; the D gene is possibly TRBD1 (5 bases). This CDR3 spans 15 amino acids. In germline, CDR1 is MGHRA, CDR2 YSYEKL. The V and J ends lost 3 bases and 4 bases respectively, with 13 bases between them. Here the CDR3 DNA reads TGCGCCAGCAGCCAGGTCCTCAGGGAAGGAAACACCATATATTTT. Protein: CASSQVLREGNTIYF.

V and J are TRBV19 and TRBJ2-5, with D perhaps matching TRBD2 (6 bases). Germline lookup yields CDR1 LNHDA and CDR2 SQIVND (reference sequence). V dropped 4 bases and J dropped 5 bases, with 20 bases sitting between them. This CDR3 region has 16 residues. As DNA, the CDR3 is TGTGCCAGTAGTACCCCTCGCACCTCGGGGAGGGAGACCCAGTACTTC. The encoded protein is CASSTPRTSGRETQYF.

This clone was seen just once. The sample holds other DNA sequences that translate to the same CDR3. As DNA, the CDR3 is TGTGCCAGCAGCTTAAGCGGGCGAGGTTCCTACGAGCAGTACTTC. Amino acid sequence: CASSLSGRGSYEQYF. The V gene is TRBV7-9, the J gene TRBJ2-7; D is perhaps TRBD2 (6 bases). Trimming took 2 bases from V and 1 from J, leaving 12 bases between them. The CDR3 sequence is 15 residues long. CDR1 is SEHNR and CDR2 is FQNEAQ in the germline V gene (reference sequence).